This T cell receptor beta chain emerged from a study of OX40 agonist ivuxolimab in advanced cancers. The wider study: Clinicians treated patients with ivuxolimab, an agonistic anti-OX40 (CD134) antibody.

Sequencing used immunoSEQ multiplex PCR; TCRdb keeps in-frame clones, though not all of them. The repertoire holds some 11,000 clones, with around nine tenths as singletons. The study's findings and limits: With doses of 0.1 to 3.0 mg/kg, CD4+ and CD8+ blood T cells had undergone clonal expansion by week 6.

Concerning this clone: Its matching antigen is unknown.

The specimen comprised CD4+ or CD8+ T cells sorted from blood, sampled in a trial of the OX40 agonist ivuxolimab. This sequence originates from an adult with an advanced solid tumor such as melanoma, head and neck, liver or kidney cancer.

The CDR3 loop reads CASTPQARYEQYF. CDR3 DNA: TGTGCTTCCACCCCACAGGCTCGGTACGAGCAGTACTTC. The V gene is TRBV2, the J gene TRBJ2-7; TRBD1 is a possible D gene (5 bases). The germline CDR1 and CDR2 sequences are SNHLY and FYNNEI. The CDR3 has 13 residues.